This entry describes one T cell receptor (beta chain). This sample stems from a study of control samples from healthy donors and cancer patients. The CDR3 has 14 residues. Germline CDR1 is SQVTM and CDR2 is ANQGSEA. V shed 7 bases and J shed 4 bases, with 19 bases lying between them. Clones were read by immunoSEQ multiplex PCR, and TCRdb kept only the in-frame ones, dropping some. The table lists 100,000 to 150,000 clones, 80% to 95% of them singletons. This clonotype was sampled from a man aged 18 to 35 in good health. The sample was blood. V and J are TRBV29-1 and TRBJ2-5, with D possibly called TRBD1 or TRBD2 (5 bases each). CDR3 sequence: CSAMLGTGGETQYF. In nucleotides, the CDR3 is TGCAGCGCCATGCTGGGAACTGGGGGAGAGACCCAGTACTTC.